The T cell receptor (beta chain) under discussion was sequenced for a study of Ad26.COV2.S vaccination and SARS-CoV-2 variants. On the study more broadly: Each vaccinee took Ad26.COV2.S intramuscularly, once or twice 56 days apart.

Remarks on this clone: The same CDR3 can be traced to other DNA sequences in this sample.

Profiled with immunoSEQ multiplex PCR; TCRdb holds only in-frame clones, not every one. The data contain 350,000 to 600,000 clones, roughly nine tenths of them singletons. The treatment denotes: around 19 received Ad26.COV2.S at low or high dose, single or two shots; several received placebo; per-sample allocation not given. Specimens were obtained on day 63 following the first vaccine or placebo injection. Germline V gives CDR1 MGHDK, CDR2 SYGVNS. This CDR3 has 14 residues. V lost 2 bases to trimming and J lost 2 bases, with 7 bases between them. The source of this sequence is a person aged 18-65 years who received the Ad26.COV2.S COVID-19 vaccine or a placebo. This chain uses TRBV25-1 with TRBJ1-3, with a tentative D call TRBD1 (5 bases). The sequenced sample was peripheral blood, obtained in a trial of Ad26.COV2.S vaccine versus placebo. CDR3 loop: CASSEQGAGNTIYF. Written as DNA, the CDR3 is TGTGCCAGCAGTGAACAGGGTGCTGGAAACACCATATATTTT. Drawing the rest from reference TRBV25-1 and TRBJ1-3, the complete variable domain is EADIYQTPRYLVIGTGKKITLECSQTMGHDKMYWYQQDPGMELHLIHYSYGVNSTEKGDLSSESTVSRIRTEHFPLTLESARPSHTSQYLCASSEQGAGNTIYFGEGSWLTVV.